A selection of T cell receptor beta chains follows, all from one sample in a study of blood T cell repertoires in COVID-19. Data came from immunoSEQ multiplex PCR; TCRdb stores just in-frame clones and leaves some out. The data contain under 250,000 clones, about four fifths of them singletons. Sequences were obtained from peripheral blood. The receptors here all came from a man aged 45-65 years with active or convalescent COVID-19. CDR3s include the opening cysteine and the closing phenylalanine or tryptophan. D genes are given only for firm matches. Rows may omit the clone size; those that give it use once, few, many or a size class.

D: TRBD2
J: TRBJ2-1
size: NA
V: TRBV9
CDR3: CASSGRLAGVYNEQFF
DNA: TGTGCCAGCAGCGGACGACTAGCGGGGGTCTACAATGAGCAGTTCTTC

D: NA
J: TRBJ1-1
size: NA
V: TRBV5-1
CDR3: CASSWQGLNTEAFF
DNA: TGCGCCAGCAGCTGGCAGGGTTTGAACACTGAAGCTTTCTTT

D: TRBD1
J: TRBJ2-1
size: NA
V: TRBV7-9
CDR3: CASIPDRGANNEQFF
DNA: TGTGCCAGCATCCCGGACAGGGGCGCTAACAATGAGCAGTTCTTC

D: NA
J: TRBJ2-2
size: NA
V: TRBV10-3
CDR3: CAITGGADTGELFF
DNA: TGTGCCATCACCGGAGGGGCCGACACCGGGGAGCTGTTTTTT

D: NA
J: TRBJ2-7
size: many
V: TRBV11-2
CDR3: CASSLADRPTYEQYF
DNA: TGTGCCAGCAGCTTAGCGGACAGACCAACCTACGAGCAGTACTTC

D: TRBD1
J: TRBJ2-6
size: NA
V: TRBV19
CDR3: CASSVGQGPSGANVLTF
DNA: TGTGCCAGTAGTGTCGGACAGGGACCCTCTGGGGCCAACGTCCTGACTTTC

D: TRBD1
J: TRBJ2-1
size: NA
V: TRBV3-1/TRBV3-2
CDR3: CASSHRTGGLYNEQFF
DNA: TGTGCCAGCAGCCATAGGACAGGGGGTCTCTACAATGAGCAGTTCTTC

D: NA
J: TRBJ2-7
size: NA
V: TRBV5-1
CDR3: CASSLDTTRSYEQYF
DNA: TGCGCCAGCAGCTTGGATACTACCCGCTCCTACGAGCAGTACTTC

D: NA
J: TRBJ1-3
size: NA
V: TRBV6-5
CDR3: CASSSSQGYGNTIYF
DNA: TGTGCCAGCAGTTCGTCACAGGGTTACGGAAACACCATATATTTT

D: TRBD1
J: TRBJ1-3
size: NA
V: TRBV5-6
CDR3: CASRGTGYGNTIYF
DNA: TGTGCCAGCAGAGGGACAGGGTATGGAAACACCATATATTTT

D: TRBD1
J: TRBJ1-2
size: NA
V: TRBV12-3/TRBV12-4
CDR3: CASRGGQWGYTF
DNA: TGTGCCAGCAGGGGGGGACAGTGGGGCTACACCTTC

D: TRBD2
J: TRBJ2-7
size: NA
V: TRBV7-2
CDR3: CASSRTSGGYEQYF
DNA: TGTGCCAGCAGCCGCACTAGCGGGGGTTACGAGCAGTACTTC

D: NA
J: TRBJ1-1
size: NA
V: TRBV30
CDR3: CAWSTPEGLISYTEAFF
DNA: TGTGCCTGGAGTACCCCCGAGGGCCTCATCTCTTACACTGAAGCTTTCTTT

D: TRBD1
J: TRBJ1-5
size: NA
V: TRBV7-8
CDR3: CASSLLGQGANQPQHF
DNA: TGTGCCAGCAGCTTACTGGGACAGGGGGCAAATCAGCCCCAGCATTTT

D: NA
J: TRBJ1-1
size: NA
V: TRBV7-6
CDR3: CASSLLARGAKVAEAFF
DNA: TGTGCCAGCAGCTTATTGGCGCGGGGAGCGAAGGTCGCTGAAGCTTTCTTT

D: TRBD1
J: TRBJ2-7
size: NA
V: TRBV19
CDR3: CASSINWDRGTQDKYF
DNA: TGTGCCAGTAGTATCAATTGGGACAGGGGCACGCAGGATAAGTACTTC

D: NA
J: TRBJ1-2
size: NA
V: TRBV5-6
CDR3: CASSLTPNYGYTF
DNA: TGTGCCAGCAGCTTGACACCAAACTATGGCTACACCTTC

D: NA
J: TRBJ2-7
size: few
V: TRBV6-6
CDR3: CASSTLGSGEQYF
DNA: TGTGCCAGCAGCACGCTGGGTTCAGGCGAGCAGTACTTC

D: NA
J: TRBJ2-7
size: NA
V: TRBV28
CDR3: CASSLILGQGDYEQYF
DNA: TGTGCCAGCAGTCTCATTCTCGGGCAGGGCGACTACGAGCAGTACTTC

D: NA
J: TRBJ2-1
size: once
V: TRBV13
CDR3: CASSPWLDEQFF
DNA: TGTGCCAGCAGCCCGTGGCTAGATGAGCAGTTCTTC

D: NA
J: TRBJ1-2
size: once
V: TRBV18
CDR3: CASSPDTFYRYTF
DNA: TGTGCCAGCTCCCCCGACACATTCTATCGCTACACCTTC

D: NA
J: TRBJ1-3
size: NA
V: TRBV7-9
CDR3: CASSPSPSGNTIYF
DNA: TGTGCCAGCAGCCCATCCCCCTCTGGAAACACCATATATTTT

D: NA
J: TRBJ2-1
size: NA
V: TRBV7-3
CDR3: CATSTAGGSYNEQFF
DNA: TGTGCCACTAGTACTGCGGGCGGCTCCTACAATGAGCAGTTCTTC

D: TRBD1
J: TRBJ2-3
size: NA
V: TRBV11-2
CDR3: CASSSPTGAEDTQYF
DNA: TGTGCCAGCAGCTCCCCGACAGGGGCGGAAGATACGCAGTATTTT

D: NA
J: TRBJ1-6
size: NA
V: TRBV11-2
CDR3: CASSSPGVSPLHF
DNA: TGTGCCAGCAGCTCACCAGGGGTTTCACCCCTCCACTTT

D: NA
J: TRBJ1-2
size: few
V: TRBV7-8
CDR3: CASSNDRSLYGYTF
DNA: TGTGCCAGCAGCAACGACAGGAGCCTTTATGGCTACACCTTC

D: NA
J: TRBJ1-2
size: NA
V: TRBV7-3
CDR3: CASSSTANYGYTF
DNA: TGTGCCAGCAGCTCGACAGCGAACTATGGCTACACCTTC

D: NA
J: TRBJ2-7
size: NA
V: TRBV5-5
CDR3: CASSFGDEQYF
DNA: TGTGCCAGCAGCTTCGGGGACGAGCAGTACTTC

D: NA
J: TRBJ1-1
size: NA
V: TRBV19
CDR3: CASSHRNLRQRNTEAFF
DNA: TGTGCCAGTAGTCACAGGAACCTCCGACAGCGGAACACTGAAGCTTTCTTT

D: NA
J: TRBJ2-5
size: NA
V: TRBV12-3/TRBV12-4
CDR3: CASSSSPGQPWYF
DNA: NA

D: TRBD1
J: TRBJ2-1
size: few
V: TRBV6-7
CDR3: CASSYPSSPGQPNNEQFF
DNA: TGTGCCAGCAGTTACCCCTCTTCCCCGGGACAGCCTAACAATGAGCAGTTCTTC

D: TRBD1
J: TRBJ2-7
size: NA
V: TRBV4-1
CDR3: CASSQVPPSGTGAYEQYF
DNA: TGCGCCAGCAGCCAAGTCCCCCCCTCCGGGACAGGGGCCTACGAGCAGTACTTC

D: NA
J: TRBJ2-1
size: NA
V: TRBV21-1
CDR3: CASSVRGALSYNEQFF
DNA: TGTGCCAGCAGCGTGCGGGGGGCCCTCTCCTACAATGAGCAGTTCTTC

D: TRBD1
J: TRBJ1-3
size: NA
V: TRBV9
CDR3: CASSGDRQGARNTIYF
DNA: TGTGCCAGCAGCGGTGACCGTCAGGGGGCAAGAAACACCATATATTTT

D: TRBD1
J: TRBJ1-4
size: NA
V: TRBV9
CDR3: CASSLDRDVEKLFF
DNA: TGTGCCAGCAGTCTGGACAGGGATGTGGAGAAACTGTTTTTT

D: NA
J: TRBJ1-4
size: NA
V: TRBV11-2
CDR3: CASSLDLGGVGEKLFF
DNA: TGTGCCAGCAGCTTAGATCTAGGGGGAGTTGGTGAAAAACTGTTTTTT

D: TRBD1
J: TRBJ1-3
size: NA
V: TRBV5-1
CDR3: CASSNTGGGGNTIYF
DNA: TGCGCCAGCAGCAATACAGGGGGCGGTGGAAACACCATATATTTT

D: NA
J: TRBJ2-7
size: NA
V: TRBV20-1
CDR3: CSAIATYEQYF
DNA: TGCAGTGCTATCGCTACCTACGAGCAGTACTTC

D: TRBD2
J: TRBJ2-7
size: once
V: TRBV28
CDR3: CASGELAGAPYEQYF
DNA: TGTGCCAGCGGGGAACTAGCGGGGGCACCTTACGAGCAGTACTTC

D: NA
J: TRBJ1-5
size: few
V: TRBV5-6
CDR3: CASTPGLSNQPQHF
DNA: TGTGCCAGCACCCCGGGACTCAGCAATCAGCCCCAGCATTTT